Listed below are T cell receptor beta chains from one sample, sequenced in a study of control samples from healthy donors and cancer patients. The repertoire was sequenced with immunoSEQ multiplex PCR; TCRdb's copy has only in-frame clones and lacks some. This sample has about 140,000 clones, with 80% to 95% found just once. Sequencing input: blood. The receptors shown here come from a man aged 25-45 years in good health. CDR3s include the opening cysteine and the closing phenylalanine or tryptophan. The D gene is left open where the match is weak. For some rows the clone size is stated as once, few or many, or as a class when expanded; others skip it.

CDR3nt,CDR3aa,abundance,j_gene,v_gene,d_gene
TGTGCCAGCACCGTTACAGGGAGGAGGGATCAGCCCCAGCATTTT,CASTVTGRRDQPQHF,NA,TRBJ1-5,TRBV6-5,NA
TGCGCCAGCAGCCCACCAATGGGGGACTTTAACTATGGCTACACCTTC,CASSPPMGDFNYGYTF,NA,TRBJ1-2,TRBV4-1,NA
TGTGCCAGCAATTATGACGGAACAGCAAACACTGAAGCTTTCTTT,CASNYDGTANTEAFF,NA,TRBJ1-1,TRBV11-2,NA
TGTGCCAGCAGCTTACGACTCGATAGCAATCAGCCCCAGCATTTT,CASSLRLDSNQPQHF,NA,TRBJ1-5,TRBV7-2,NA
TGTGCCAGCAGTTTATCGGTCGGCAGATTTGCTAACTATGGCTACACCTTC,CASSLSVGRFANYGYTF,once,TRBJ1-2,TRBV27,NA
TGCAGCTTCAGATCCGGGACAGCCTATGGCTACACCTTC,CSFRSGTAYGYTF,few,TRBJ1-2,TRBV29-1,TRBD1
TGTGCCAGCAGCTTAAATGGCAGGGCAACAGAAGCTTTCTTT,CASSLNGRATEAFF,NA,TRBJ1-1,TRBV7-9,NA
TGTGCCAGCAGCGTAGTCGAGGGGGGCTACACCTTC,CASSVVEGGYTF,NA,TRBJ1-2,TRBV9,NA
TGTGCCAGCAGCCTACAAGTAAACACTGAAGCTTTCTTT,CASSLQVNTEAFF,NA,TRBJ1-1,TRBV14,NA
TGTGCCAGCAGCCAAGAATGGCGGAGGAACAATGAGCAGTTCTTC,CASSQEWRRNNEQFF,NA,TRBJ2-1,TRBV3-1/TRBV3-2,NA
TGTGCCAGCAGGGACAGGGGTTACCCCACAGATACGCAGTATTTT,CASRDRGYPTDTQYF,NA,TRBJ2-3,TRBV6-5,TRBD1
TGTGCCACCAGTGACCCGGGGGGCCAAGAGACCCAGTACTTC,CATSDPGGQETQYF,NA,TRBJ2-5,TRBV24-1,TRBD2
TGCGCCAGCAGCCAACAGGTTAGCTCCTACGAGCAGTACTTC,CASSQQVSSYEQYF,NA,TRBJ2-7,TRBV4-1,NA
TGTGCCATCAGTGAGTCAACAGGGACATTGGGCTACACCTTC,CAISESTGTLGYTF,NA,TRBJ1-2,TRBV10-3,NA